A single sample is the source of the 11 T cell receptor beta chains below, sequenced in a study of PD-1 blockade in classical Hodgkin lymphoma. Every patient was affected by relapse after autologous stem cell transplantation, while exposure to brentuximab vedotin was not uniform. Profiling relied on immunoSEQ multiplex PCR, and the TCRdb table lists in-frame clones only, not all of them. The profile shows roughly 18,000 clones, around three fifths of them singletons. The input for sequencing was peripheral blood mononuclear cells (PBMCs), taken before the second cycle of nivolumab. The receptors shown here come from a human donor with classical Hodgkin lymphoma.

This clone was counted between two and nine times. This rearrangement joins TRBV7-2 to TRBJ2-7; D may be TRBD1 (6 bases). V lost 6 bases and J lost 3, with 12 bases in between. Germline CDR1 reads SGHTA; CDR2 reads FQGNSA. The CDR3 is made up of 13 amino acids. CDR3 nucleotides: TGTGCCAGCAGGTCCCAGGGGTTCTACGAGCAGTACTTC. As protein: CASRSQGFYEQYF.

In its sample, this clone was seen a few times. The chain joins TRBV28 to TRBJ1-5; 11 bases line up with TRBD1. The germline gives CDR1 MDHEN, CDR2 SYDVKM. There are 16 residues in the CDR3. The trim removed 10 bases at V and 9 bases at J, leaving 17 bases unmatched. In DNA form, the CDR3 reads TGTGCCACCGATAAATACGCCGGACAGGGGGCGCGGCCCCAGCATTTT. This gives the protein CATDKYAGQGARPQHF.

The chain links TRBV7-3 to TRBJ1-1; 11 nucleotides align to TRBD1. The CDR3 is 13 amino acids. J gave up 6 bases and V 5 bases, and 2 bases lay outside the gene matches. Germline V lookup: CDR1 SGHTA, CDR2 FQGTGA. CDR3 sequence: CASSPGQGAEAFF. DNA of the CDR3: TGTGCCAGCAGCCCGGGACAGGGGGCTGAAGCTTTCTTT.

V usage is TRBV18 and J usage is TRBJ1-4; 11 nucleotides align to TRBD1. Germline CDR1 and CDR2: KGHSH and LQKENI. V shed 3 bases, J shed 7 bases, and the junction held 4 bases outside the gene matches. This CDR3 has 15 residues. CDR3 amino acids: CASSPAGTGGEKLFF. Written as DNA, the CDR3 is TGTGCCAGCTCACCCGCCGGGACAGGGGGTGAAAAACTGTTTTTT.

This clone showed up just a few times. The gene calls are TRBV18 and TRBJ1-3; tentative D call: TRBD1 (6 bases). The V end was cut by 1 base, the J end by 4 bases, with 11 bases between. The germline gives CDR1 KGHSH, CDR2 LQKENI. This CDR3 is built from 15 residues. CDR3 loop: CASSPQGENGNTIYF. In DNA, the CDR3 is TGTGCCAGCTCACCACAGGGGGAGAACGGAAACACCATATATTTT.

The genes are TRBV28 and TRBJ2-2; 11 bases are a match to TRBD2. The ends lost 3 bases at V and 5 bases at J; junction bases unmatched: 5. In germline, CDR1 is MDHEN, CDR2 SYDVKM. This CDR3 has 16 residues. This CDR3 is CASSFLTSGNTGELFF. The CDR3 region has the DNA TGTGCCAGCAGTTTCTTGACTAGCGGGAATACCGGGGAGCTGTTTTTT.

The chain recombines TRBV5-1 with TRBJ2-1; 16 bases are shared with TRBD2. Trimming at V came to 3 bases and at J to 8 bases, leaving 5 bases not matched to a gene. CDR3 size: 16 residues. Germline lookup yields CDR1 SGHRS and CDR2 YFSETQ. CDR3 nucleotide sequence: TGCGCCAGCAGCTCGGGACTAGCGGGAGGGCGGGATGAGCAGTTCTTC. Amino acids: CASSSGLAGGRDEQFF.

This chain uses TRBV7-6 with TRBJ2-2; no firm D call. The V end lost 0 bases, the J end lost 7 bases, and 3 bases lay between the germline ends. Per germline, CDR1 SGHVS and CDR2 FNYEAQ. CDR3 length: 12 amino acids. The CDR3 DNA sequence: TGTGCCAGCAGCTTAGCGGGCGGGGAGCTGTTTTTT. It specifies CASSLAGGELFF.

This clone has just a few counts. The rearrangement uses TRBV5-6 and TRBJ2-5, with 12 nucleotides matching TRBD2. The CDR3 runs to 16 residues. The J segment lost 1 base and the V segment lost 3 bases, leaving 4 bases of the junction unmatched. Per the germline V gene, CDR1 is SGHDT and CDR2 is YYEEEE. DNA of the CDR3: TGTGCCAGCAGCTCCTTACTAGCGGGAGGCCAAGAGACCCAGTACTTC. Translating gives CASSSLLAGGQETQYF.

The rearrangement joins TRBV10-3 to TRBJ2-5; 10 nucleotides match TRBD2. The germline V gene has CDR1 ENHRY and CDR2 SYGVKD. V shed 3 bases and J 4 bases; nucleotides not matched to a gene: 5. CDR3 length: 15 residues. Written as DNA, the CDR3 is TGTGCCATCAGTGAACTTTCTAGCGGGAGAGAGACCCAGTACTTC. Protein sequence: CAISELSSGRETQYF.

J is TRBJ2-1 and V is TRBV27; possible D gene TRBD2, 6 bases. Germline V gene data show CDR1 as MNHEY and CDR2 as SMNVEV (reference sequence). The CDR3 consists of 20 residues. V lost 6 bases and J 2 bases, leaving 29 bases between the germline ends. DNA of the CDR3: TGTGCCAGCAGCTACTACTACTACACGGGAGTAAAGAGCACCTACAATGAGCAGTTCTTC. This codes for CASSYYYYTGVKSTYNEQFF.